This T cell receptor (beta chain) comes out of a study of OX40 agonist ivuxolimab in advanced cancers. Study-wide background: Patients undergoing dose escalation presented with hepatocellular carcinoma, melanoma, renal cell or head and neck cancer.

Study results and limitations: The investigators did not determine what antigen specificity the expanded peripheral T cells had.

This clone occurred once. Antigen: not known. This CDR3 spans 17 amino acids. The germline CDR1 and CDR2 sequences are MNHNS and SASEGT. Trimming removed 3 bases from V and 3 bases from J, with 20 bases in between. The method was immunoSEQ multiplex PCR; TCRdb's version includes in-frame clones alone and lacks a portion of them. The repertoire holds 100,000 or so clones, with around 84% as singletons. The TCR sequence derives from an adult with an advanced solid tumor such as melanoma, head and neck, liver or kidney cancer. The specimen was CD4+ or CD8+ T cells sorted from blood, collected in a trial of the OX40 agonist ivuxolimab. The chain has TRBV6-1 and TRBJ1-2; a weak D match, TRBD1 (6 bases). CDR3 in DNA: TGTGCCAGCAGTGATGGCAGGGGAGGGGCATTTGACTATGGCTACACCTTC. This codes for CASSDGRGGAFDYGYTF.